One sample yielded the 31 T cell receptor beta chains listed below, sequenced in a study of control samples from healthy donors and cancer patients (dated by TCRdb to 2020 to 2022). The library came from the immunoSEQ multiplex PCR assay. TCRdb's version of the immuneACCESS table is confined to in-frame rearrangements and falls short of the full clone set. An unresolved V gene accounts for under half of the shortfall where checked; the remainder is of unknown origin. This sample holds approximately 41,000 clones; less than 95% were observed only once. Roughly a quarter of the sample lies in the top ten. Material for sequencing was blood. The source is a man aged 55-75 years in good health.

The chain uses TRBV6-5 and TRBJ1-1, with D possibly TRBD1 on 6 matching bases. The CDR3 has 14 amino acids. Between the trimmed V and J ends, which lost 6 bases and 2 bases, there was a span of 13 bases. Germline V gene sequence: CDR1 MNHEY, CDR2 SVGAGI. CDR3 region: CASSIQGSNTEAFF. The DNA of the CDR3 is TGTGCCAGCAGCATACAGGGAAGTAACACTGAAGCTTTCTTT.

V and J are TRBV20-1 and TRBJ2-3, with 9 nucleotides matching TRBD2. The V gene's germline CDR1 is DFQATT and CDR2 SNEGSKA (reference sequence). With 3 bases clipped from V and 2 bases from J, the junction kept 9 bases outside the gene matches. This CDR3 spans 16 amino acids. This CDR3 is CSASSVSGRHTDTQYF. CDR3 sequence (DNA): TGCAGTGCTAGTTCCGTCAGCGGGAGGCACACAGATACGCAGTATTTT.

The V call is TRBV19, the J call TRBJ2-2; no clear D. The V and J ends lost 5 bases and 6 bases respectively, with 16 bases between them. This CDR3 contains 15 residues. Germline V gives CDR1 LNHDA, CDR2 SQIVND (reference sequence). CDR3 DNA: TGTGCCAGTAGTCTTAACGGGTATTCGCCCGGGGAGCTGTTTTTT. This translates into CASSLNGYSPGELFF.

V usage is TRBV6-2 or TRBV6-3 and J usage is TRBJ1-5; a weak D match, TRBD1 (5 bases). The V gene's germline CDR1 is MNHEY and CDR2 SVGEGT. The V and J ends lost 3 bases and 1 base respectively, with 13 bases between them. The CDR3 loop spans 16 amino acids. The CDR3 reads CASSYTGPSSNQPQHF. The CDR3 DNA sequence: TGTGCCAGCAGTTATACGGGACCATCGAGCAATCAGCCCCAGCATTTT.

This clone appeared a few times. The chain is built from TRBV7-2 and TRBJ1-5; TRBD1 matches 10 bases. J was trimmed by 5 bases and V by 1 base; bases with no gene match: 5. The CDR3 has 16 amino acids. Germline V gene data show CDR1 as SGHTA and CDR2 as FQGNSA. CDR3 sequence (DNA): TGTGCCAGCAGCTTAGAGCCCGGGACAGGGGATCAGCCCCAGCATTTT. Protein sequence: CASSLEPGTGDQPQHF.

The CDR3: CASSNTGFYEQYF. The CDR3, as DNA: TGTGCCAGTAGTAACACCGGGTTCTACGAGCAGTACTTC. The chain recombines TRBV19 with TRBJ2-7, with D uncertain. This CDR3 is 13 amino acids long. Trimming removed 4 bases at V and 3 bases at J, with 10 bases between. Germline-derived CDR1 and CDR2 are LNHDA and SQIVND (reference sequence).

This sequence joins TRBV15 and TRBJ2-7; D is uncertain. V was trimmed by 1 base and J by 3 bases, leaving 7 bases between them. Germline V CDR1 and CDR2: LNHNV, YYDKDF (reference sequence). The CDR3 runs to 13 residues. The CDR3 coding sequence is TGTGCCACCAGCAGAGTAGGGCACTACGAGCAGTACTTC. Its translation: CATSRVGHYEQYF.

The chain joins TRBV12-3 or TRBV12-4 to TRBJ2-3; possible D gene TRBD2, 6 bases. The V and J ends lost 7 bases and 2 bases respectively, with 10 bases between them. The CDR3 extends over 13 amino acids. The CDR3 DNA sequence: TGTGCCAGCATTCGGGACTCCACAGATACGCAGTATTTT. This translates into CASIRDSTDTQYF.

This chain joins TRBV10-3 and TRBJ1-3; D is undetermined. This CDR3 contains 15 residues. Germline CDR1 and CDR2: ENHRY and SYGVKD. The V end was cut by 8 bases, the J end by 0 bases, with 14 bases between. The CDR3 DNA follows: TGTGCCATCCGCCCCCGCGAATTCTCTGGAAACACCATATATTTT. Translating gives CAIRPREFSGNTIYF.

This chain links TRBV11-2 with TRBJ1-6; D remains ambiguous. Germline V lookup: CDR1 SGHAT, CDR2 FQNNGV. The ends were cut back, 5 bases at V and 10 bases at J, with 9 bases in the middle. The CDR3 is 12 amino acids. As DNA, the CDR3 is TGTGCCAGCAGCCCCGTAAAGTCACCCCTCCACTTT. Translated: CASSPVKSPLHF.

The count of this clone is one. The chain carries TRBV9 and TRBJ2-3; 9 nucleotides match TRBD2. After removal of 3 bases from V and 4 bases from J, the junction contained 9 bases not matched to a gene. This CDR3 is 16 amino acids long. In germline, CDR1 is SGDLS, CDR2 YYNGEE. CDR3 in amino acids: CASSGLAGVESDTQYF. In nucleotides, the CDR3 is TGTGCCAGCAGCGGATTAGCGGGAGTTGAGTCAGATACGCAGTATTTT.

This clone was counted once. V usage is TRBV3-1 (or the pseudogene TRBV3-2) and J usage is TRBJ1-5, with D unclear. The germline V gene encodes CDR1 LGHDT and CDR2 YNNKEL (reference sequence). This CDR3 region has 12 residues. V was shortened by 1 base and J by 3 bases, with 1 base between the two germline ends. Here the CDR3 DNA reads TGTGCCAGCAGCCAAGCCAATCAGCCCCAGCATTTT. Translated: CASSQANQPQHF.

J is TRBJ1-5 and V is TRBV15; no clear D. CDR1 is LNHNV and CDR2 is YYDKDF in the germline V gene (reference sequence). The CDR3 length is 15 residues. V lost 3 bases and J lost 0, with 9 bases in between. The CDR3 region is CATSSKQISNQPQHF. CDR3 DNA sequence: TGTGCCACCAGCAGTAAACAGATTAGCAATCAGCCCCAGCATTTT.

This clone appeared once. The CDR3 spells CASSVGGRGGRSYEQYF. CDR3 nucleotide sequence: TGTGCCAGCAGCGTAGGAGGGAGGGGCGGGCGCTCCTACGAGCAGTACTTC. J is TRBJ2-7 and V is TRBV9; 7 nucleotides match TRBD2. The CDR3 is made up of 17 amino acids. Losses at the gene ends were 0 bases for V and 0 bases for J; bases not matched to a gene: 9. Looked up from germline, CDR1 is SGDLS and CDR2 is YYNGEE.

The chain couples TRBV30 to TRBJ2-1; D gene uncertain. V lost 5 bases and J lost 4, with 6 bases in between. The CDR3 is made up of 11 amino acids. Germline CDR1 reads GTSNPN; CDR2 reads SVGIG (reference sequence). The CDR3 coding sequence is TGTGCCTGGTTAGCATACAATGAGCAGTTCTTC. This encodes CAWLAYNEQFF.

V usage is TRBV30 and J usage is TRBJ1-1, with D unresolved. Germline CDR1 is GTSNPN and CDR2 is SVGIG (reference sequence). V lost 4 bases and J 10 bases, leaving 25 bases between the germline ends. This CDR3 has 15 residues. The DNA of the CDR3 is TGTGCCTGGACCCCCTTTCAAGGTCTCCCACTGGGAGCTTTCTTT. Amino acids: CAWTPFQGLPLGAFF. Filled out from reference TRBV30 and TRBJ1-1, the complete variable domain reads SQTIHQWPATLVQPVGSPLSLECTVEGTSNPNLYWYRQAAGRGLQLLFYSVGIGQISSEVPQNLSASRPQDRQFILSSKKLLLSDSGFYLCAWTPFQGLPLGAFFGQGTRLTVV.

In its sample, this clone was seen once. The J gene is TRBJ1-1, the V gene TRBV18, with unresolved D. Germline CDR1 KGHSH, CDR2 LQKENI. The CDR3 spans 12 residues. V was clipped by 3 bases and J by 7 bases, with 9 bases between them. CDR3 in amino acids: CASSPLGHEAFF. In DNA, the CDR3 is TGTGCCAGCTCACCCCTCGGCCATGAAGCTTTCTTT. The full variable domain, its missing parts supplied by reference TRBV18 and TRBJ1-1, is NAGVMQNPRHLVRRRGQEARLRCSPMKGHSHVYWYRQLPEEGLKFMVYLQKENIIDESGMPKERFSAEFPKEGPSILRIQQVVRGDSAAYFCASSPLGHEAFFGQGTRLTVV.

The gene calls are TRBV3-1 (or the pseudogene TRBV3-2) and TRBJ2-7, with D tentatively TRBD2 (5 bases). V dropped 0 bases and J dropped 3 bases, with 12 bases sitting between them. CDR1 LGHDT and CDR2 YNNKEL come from the germline V gene (reference sequence). The CDR3 covers 15 residues. The CDR3 nucleotides are TGTGCCAGCAGCCAAGAAGGGAGATCGGGCTACGAGCAGTACTTC. It is translated as CASSQEGRSGYEQYF.

The chain joins TRBV9 to TRBJ2-7; D tentatively fits TRBD1 or TRBD2 (5 bases each). The germline CDR1 and CDR2 sequences are SGDLS and YYNGEE. V was trimmed by 4 bases and J by 6 bases, leaving 17 bases between them. CDR3 length: 14 residues. CDR3 loop: CASSSGPEGLEQYF. The CDR3 DNA reads TGTGCCAGCAGCTCGGGACCCGAGGGGCTCGAGCAGTACTTC.

V and J are TRBV5-1 and TRBJ2-7; a weak D match, TRBD2 (6 bases). The CDR3 length is 15 residues. The V end was cut by 0 bases, the J end by 2 bases, with 12 bases between. CDR1 is SGHRS, CDR2 YFSETQ, per germline. The CDR3 loop reads CASSLGSGAAYEQYF. CDR3 coding DNA: TGCGCCAGCAGCTTGGGTTCGGGAGCTGCCTACGAGCAGTACTTC.

This chain links TRBV5-8 with TRBJ2-1, with 14 bases fitting TRBD2. This CDR3 comprises 20 residues. The trim removed 4 bases at V and 1 base at J, leaving 13 bases unmatched. The germline V gene encodes CDR1 SGHTS and CDR2 YDEGEE. Here the CDR3 DNA reads TGTGCCAGCAGCCCAGGGGGAGGACTAGCGGGAGGTTTGTCCTACAATGAGCAGTTCTTC. This codes for CASSPGGGLAGGLSYNEQFF.

The chain links TRBV19 to TRBJ1-2; 7 bases are shared with TRBD1. The trim removed 5 bases at V and 0 bases at J, leaving 6 bases unmatched. The V gene's germline CDR1 is LNHDA and CDR2 SQIVND (reference sequence). CDR3 length: 15 residues. CDR3 residues: CASSVDRVANYGYTF. Written as DNA, the CDR3 is TGTGCCAGTAGTGTCGACAGGGTAGCTAACTATGGCTACACCTTC.

V and J are TRBV7-3 and TRBJ2-3; 8 positions match TRBD2. In germline, CDR1 is SGHTA, CDR2 FQGTGA. The CDR3 covers 15 residues. V lost 2 bases and J lost 5; bases outside the gene matches: 6. CDR3 sequence: CASSLYAGGGDTQYF. The CDR3 DNA follows: TGTGCCAGCAGCTTATACGCGGGAGGAGGAGATACGCAGTATTTT. Together with reference TRBV7-3 and TRBJ2-3, the CDR3 gives the full variable domain: GAGVSQTPSNKVTEKGKYVELRCDPISGHTALYWYRQSLGQGPEFLIYFQGTGAADDSGLPNDRFFAVRPEGSVSTLKIQRTERGDSAVYLCASSLYAGGGDTQYFGPGTRLTVL.

The chain carries TRBV7-4 and TRBJ2-7, with D tentatively TRBD1 or TRBD2 (5 bases each). V was trimmed by 5 bases and J by 0 bases, leaving 23 bases between them. The length of the CDR3 is 18 residues. Germline V gene lookup returns CDR1 SGHVT and CDR2 SQSDAQ. The CDR3 is CASSPLLGETDSSYEQYF. The DNA of the CDR3 is TGTGCCAGCAGCCCTTTACTGGGGGAGACAGATAGCTCCTACGAGCAGTACTTC.

The chain has TRBV11-2 and TRBJ2-4, with D perhaps given as TRBD1 or TRBD2 (5 bases each). This CDR3 is built from 17 residues. V was pared by 0 bases and J by 5 bases, with 17 bases between. Germline V lookup: CDR1 SGHAT, CDR2 FQNNGV. The DNA for the CDR3 is TGTGCCAGCAGCTTAGAACCCAAACCACGGGGCCAAAACATTCAGTACTTC. Encoded protein: CASSLEPKPRGQNIQYF.

The table lists this clone with a count of one. This rearrangement joins TRBV24-1 to TRBJ2-1; 13 bases align to TRBD2. The germline gives CDR1 KGHDR, CDR2 SFDVKD. V shed 7 bases, J shed 6 bases, and the junction held 2 bases outside the gene matches. The CDR3 spans 14 residues. The CDR3, as DNA: TGTGCCACCAGGGGGACTAGCGGGACCAATGAGCAGTTCTTC. Its protein is CATRGTSGTNEQFF.

V and J are TRBV28 and TRBJ1-1; weak D call: TRBD1 (6 bases). The length of the CDR3 is 13 residues. Germline CDR1 is MDHEN and CDR2 is SYDVKM. The V end was cut by 7 bases, the J end by 0 bases, with 9 bases between. The CDR3 nucleotides read TGTGCCAGCATCGGGACAATGAACACTGAAGCTTTCTTT. It yields the protein CASIGTMNTEAFF.

The chain carries TRBV18 and TRBJ2-7; 10 nucleotides agree with TRBD1. Germline CDR1 reads KGHSH; CDR2 reads LQKENI. This CDR3 is built from 14 residues. V gave up 5 bases and J gave up 6 bases; unmatched junction bases: 7. CDR3 region: CASSSGTGDAEQYF. CDR3 coding DNA: TGTGCCAGCTCATCCGGGACAGGGGATGCCGAGCAGTACTTC.

The chain joins TRBV27 to TRBJ2-7, with 10 positions matching TRBD1. Germline CDR1 MNHEY, CDR2 SMNVEV (reference sequence). CDR3 size: 14 residues. Trimming removed 5 bases from V and 4 bases from J; junction bases left unmatched: 5. CDR3 nucleotide sequence: TGTGCCAGCAGTCTCGGGACAGGGGTATACGAGCAGTACTTC. This gives the protein CASSLGTGVYEQYF.

The chain is built from TRBV10-1 and TRBJ1-2; no clear D. Trimming pared 3 bases from V and 8 bases from J, leaving 13 bases between. The CDR3 loop spans 13 amino acids. From germline, CDR1 is WNHNN and CDR2 SYGVQD (reference sequence). CDR3 loop: CASSEREGSGYTF. CDR3 in DNA: TGCGCCAGCAGTGAACGGGAAGGAAGCGGCTACACCTTC.

The V and J genes are TRBV7-8 and TRBJ2-4; 9 bases fit TRBD1. Losses at the gene ends were 2 bases for V and 2 bases for J; bases not matched to a gene: 4. Germline CDR1 and CDR2: SGHVS and FQNEAQ. The CDR3 spans 16 residues. For the CDR3, the DNA is TGTGCCAGCAGCTTAAACAGGGGGCTATCCAAAAACATTCAGTACTTC. Translated, it gives CASSLNRGLSKNIQYF.